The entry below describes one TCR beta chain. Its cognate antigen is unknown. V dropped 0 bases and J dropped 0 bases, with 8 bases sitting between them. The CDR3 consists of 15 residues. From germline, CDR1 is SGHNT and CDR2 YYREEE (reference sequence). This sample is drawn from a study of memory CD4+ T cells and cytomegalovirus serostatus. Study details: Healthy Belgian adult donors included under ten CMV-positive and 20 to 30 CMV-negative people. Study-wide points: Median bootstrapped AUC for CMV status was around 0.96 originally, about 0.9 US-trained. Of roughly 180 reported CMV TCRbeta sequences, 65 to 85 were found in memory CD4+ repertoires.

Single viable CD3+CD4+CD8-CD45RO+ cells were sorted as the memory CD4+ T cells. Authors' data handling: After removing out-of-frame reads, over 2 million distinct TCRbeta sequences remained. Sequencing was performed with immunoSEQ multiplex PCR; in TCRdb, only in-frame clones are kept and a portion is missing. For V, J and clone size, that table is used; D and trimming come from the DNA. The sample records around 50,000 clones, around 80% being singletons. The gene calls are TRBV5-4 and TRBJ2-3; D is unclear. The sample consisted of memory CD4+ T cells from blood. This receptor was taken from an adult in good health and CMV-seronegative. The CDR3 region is CASSLVTRSTDTQYF. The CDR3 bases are TGTGCCAGCAGCTTGGTGACGAGGAGCACAGATACGCAGTATTTT.